This TCR beta chain was documented in a study of blood T cells in healthy people across ages. The CDR3 contains 14 residues. Per germline, CDR1 MDHEN and CDR2 SYDVKM. The ends lost 4 bases at V and 2 bases at J; junction bases unmatched: 5. Primers used in a second PCR of roughly 7 to 12 cycles were a sample-barcoded 5' primer and a J-beta primer mix. One entry per CDR3 protein, called by TCRdb with MiXCR from the 5' RACE reads. The sample includes over a million distinct CDR3 sequences, roughly 24% of them seen just once. Per sample, no less than 5 micrograms of total RNA were extracted. This sample was shared with a second study, whose subject was T cells of mothers and their children. That source notes: From each mother came over 8.5 million TCR beta CDR3 reads, and from each child came 3 million to 3.5 million.

V is TRBV28 and J is TRBJ2-7; TRBD1 matches at 7 bases. This TCR was recovered from a girl aged 2 to 9 in good health. The sample taken for sequencing was blood. Here the CDR3 reads CASSWPQGAYEQYF. The DNA of the CDR3 is TGTGCCAGCAGTTGGCCGCAGGGGGCCTACGAGCAGTACTTC. The complete variable domain, with remaining parts taken from reference TRBV28 and TRBJ2-7, reads DVKVTQSSRYLVKRTGEKVFLECVQDMDHENMFWYRQDPGLGLRLIYFSYDVKMKEKGDIPEGYSVSREKKERFSLILESASTNQTSMYLCASSWPQGAYEQYFGPGTRLTVT.